The TCR beta chain described here comes from a study of long-term antiretroviral therapy in people with HIV. No donor had fewer than one pre-ART PBMC sample or fewer than two post-ART PBMC samples. It was version v3.0 of the immunoSEQ assay that was run at survey level. Only in-frame clones appear in the TCRdb table, and some are missing; sequencing was by immunoSEQ multiplex PCR. This repertoire shows over 25,000 clones, 70% to 85% found once; its top ten account for 9.5% to 12%. Germline trimming cut 7 bases from V and 6 bases from J; bases unmatched to any gene: 11. The CDR3 is 15 amino acids. Germline loops: CDR1 MNHNS, CDR2 SASEGT.

This receptor was taken from a man aged 18 to 35 with HIV. The chain combines TRBV6-1 with TRBJ1-5; 8 nucleotides match TRBD1. The sequencing here drew on unsorted PBMCs, taken 0.8 years before starting antiretroviral therapy. The CDR3 spells CASTHQAGGSQPQHF. The CDR3 DNA reads TGTGCCAGCACCCACCAGGCAGGGGGCAGTCAGCCCCAGCATTTT.